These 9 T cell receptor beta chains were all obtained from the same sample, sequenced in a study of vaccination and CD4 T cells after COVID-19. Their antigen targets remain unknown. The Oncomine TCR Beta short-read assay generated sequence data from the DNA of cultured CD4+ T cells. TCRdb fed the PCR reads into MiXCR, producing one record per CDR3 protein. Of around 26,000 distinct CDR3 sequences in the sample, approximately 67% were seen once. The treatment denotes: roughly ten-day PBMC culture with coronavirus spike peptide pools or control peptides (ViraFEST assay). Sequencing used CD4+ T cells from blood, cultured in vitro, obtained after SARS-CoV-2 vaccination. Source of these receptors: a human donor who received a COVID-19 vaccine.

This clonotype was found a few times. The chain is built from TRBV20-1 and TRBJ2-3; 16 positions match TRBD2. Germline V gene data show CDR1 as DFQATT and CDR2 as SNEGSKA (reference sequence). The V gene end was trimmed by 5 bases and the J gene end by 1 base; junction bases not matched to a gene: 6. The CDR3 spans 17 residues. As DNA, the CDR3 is TGCAGTGCTCGGGGACTAGCGGGGGGGGCTGGCACAGATACGCAGTATTTT. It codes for CSARGLAGGAGTDTQYF.

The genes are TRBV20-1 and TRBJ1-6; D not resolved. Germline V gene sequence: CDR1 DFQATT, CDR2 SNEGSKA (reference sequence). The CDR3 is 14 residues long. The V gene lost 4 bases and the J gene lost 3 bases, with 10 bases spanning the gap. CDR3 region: CSAIPGGYNSPLHF. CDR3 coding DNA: TGCAGTGCTATCCCGGGAGGCTATAATTCACCCCTCCACTTT.

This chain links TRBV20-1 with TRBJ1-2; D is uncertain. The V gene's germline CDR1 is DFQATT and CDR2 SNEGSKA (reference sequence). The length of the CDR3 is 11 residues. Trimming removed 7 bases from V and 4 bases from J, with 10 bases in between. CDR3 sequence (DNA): TGCAGTGGCTACGTGGCCTATGGCTACACCTTC. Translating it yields CSGYVAYGYTF.

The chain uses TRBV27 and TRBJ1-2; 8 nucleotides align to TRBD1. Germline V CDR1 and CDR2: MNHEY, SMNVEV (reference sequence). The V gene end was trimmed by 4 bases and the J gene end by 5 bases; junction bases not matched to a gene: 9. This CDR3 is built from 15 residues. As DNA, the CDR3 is TGTGCCAGCAGTTACAGGGGGGCCGGAGAGTATGGCTACACCTTC. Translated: CASSYRGAGEYGYTF.

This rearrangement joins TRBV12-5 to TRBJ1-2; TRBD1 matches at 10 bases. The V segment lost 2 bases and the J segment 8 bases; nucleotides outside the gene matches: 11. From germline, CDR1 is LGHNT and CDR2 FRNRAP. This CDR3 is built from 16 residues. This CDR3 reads CASGLPGTGQGKGYTF. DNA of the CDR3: TGTGCTAGTGGTTTGCCCGGAACGGGACAGGGGAAAGGCTACACCTTC. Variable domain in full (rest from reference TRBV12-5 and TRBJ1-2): DARVTQTPRHKVTEMGQEVTMRCQPILGHNTVFWYRQTMMQGLELLAYFRNRAPLDDSGMPKDRFSAEMPDATLATLKIQPSEPRDSAVYFCASGLPGTGQGKGYTFGSGTRLTVV.

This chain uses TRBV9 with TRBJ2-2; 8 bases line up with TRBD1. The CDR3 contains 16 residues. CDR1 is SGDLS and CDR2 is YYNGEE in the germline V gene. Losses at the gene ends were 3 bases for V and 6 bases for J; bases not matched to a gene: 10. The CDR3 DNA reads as TGTGCCAGCAGCGGACCTAGGACAGGGAGGTCCGGGGAGCTGTTTTTT. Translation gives CASSGPRTGRSGELFF.

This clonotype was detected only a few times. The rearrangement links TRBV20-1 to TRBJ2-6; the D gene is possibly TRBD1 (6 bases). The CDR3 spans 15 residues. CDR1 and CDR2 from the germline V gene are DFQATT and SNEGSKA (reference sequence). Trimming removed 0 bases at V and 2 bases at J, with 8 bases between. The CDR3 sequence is CSAREEGAGANVLTF. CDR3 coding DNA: TGCAGTGCTAGAGAAGAGGGGGCTGGGGCCAACGTCCTGACTTTC.

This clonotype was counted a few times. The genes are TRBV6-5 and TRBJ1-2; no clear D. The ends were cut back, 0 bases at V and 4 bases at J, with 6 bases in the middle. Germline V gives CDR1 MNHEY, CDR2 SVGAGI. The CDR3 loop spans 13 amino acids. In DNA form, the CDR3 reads TGTGCCAGCAGTTACTCGAGGATCTATGGCTACACCTTC. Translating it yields CASSYSRIYGYTF.

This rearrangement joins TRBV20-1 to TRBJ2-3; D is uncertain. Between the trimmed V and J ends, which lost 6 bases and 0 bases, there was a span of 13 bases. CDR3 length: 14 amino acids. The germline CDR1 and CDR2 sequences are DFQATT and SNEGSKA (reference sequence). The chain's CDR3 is CSAPDVSSTDTQYF. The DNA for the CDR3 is TGCAGTGCCCCGGACGTGTCTAGCACAGATACGCAGTATTTT.